These 32 T cell receptor beta chains share one sample of origin, sequenced in a study of tumor and adjacent non-tumor tissue in lung cancer. This sample's RNA came from whole unsorted tissue. The normal lung tissue was taken more than 3 cm from the tumor edge. Three rounds of nested PCR, following a modified ARM-PCR protocol, produced the TCRbeta library. MiXCR was run by TCRdb on the multiplex PCR reads, yielding one entry per CDR3 protein. The sample lists 77,000 or so distinct CDR3 sequences, 76% seen once, with approximately 40% in the top ten. Sequenced input: distant non-tumor lung tissue. The receptors stem from a man aged 65 to 85 with non-small cell lung cancer.

This chain joins TRBV2 and TRBJ2-1, with TRBD2 as a possible D gene (6 bases). The germline V gene has CDR1 SNHLY and CDR2 FYNNEI. The CDR3 is 14 amino acids. V gave up 3 bases and J gave up 6 bases, with 12 bases separating them. This CDR3 reads CASSEERAGNEQFF. The CDR3 DNA reads TGTGCCAGCAGTGAGGAGCGGGCCGGCAATGAGCAGTTCTTC.

About this clonotype: The conserved phenylalanine or tryptophan normally closing the CDR3 is absent here, so this likely arose from a read error. It is unclear where the CDR3 begins or ends on the DNA, so no DNA is shown, and the CDR3 is as TCRdb lists it. This chain links TRBV29-1 with TRBJ2-1; TRBD2 is the table's D call, not checked against the DNA. Including both end residues, the CDR3 is 12 amino acids long. CDR1 and CDR2 (germline): SQVTM, ANQGSEA. CDR3 in amino acids: CTGEGSYNEQIL.

Concerning this clonotype: One end of the junction does not line up with germline, which may come from a read error. The rearrangement links TRBV10-3 to TRBJ1-2; unclear D gene. The CDR3 consists of 13 residues. Looked up from germline, CDR1 is ENHRY and CDR2 is SYGVKD. CDR3 nucleotide sequence: TGTGCCATCAATGTTGAGCAAAGCCACGGCTACACATTC. It codes for CAINVEQSHGYTF.

With respect to this clonotype: At one end the junction does not follow the germline gene, possibly because of a read error. The CDR3: CASSFRDRTQNTEVFF. CDR3 in DNA: TGCGCCAGCAGTTTCCGGGACAGAACCCAGAACACTGAAGTTTTCTTT. This chain connects TRBV11-3 to TRBJ1-1; 7 positions agree with TRBD1. There are 16 residues in the CDR3. Germline-derived CDR1 and CDR2 are SGHNT and YENEEA.

Of note for this clonotype: Mismatch with germline at one junction end may stem from a read error. The chain combines TRBV12-3 or TRBV12-4 with TRBJ2-1, with 7 bases matching TRBD2. The CDR3 spans 11 residues. CDR3 DNA: TGCGACAGCAGAACTAGCGTTGAGCAGTTCTTC. As protein: CDSRTSVEQFF.

With regard to this clonotype: This may be a read error: a much more frequent sequence differs by one nucleotide. The chain employs TRBV6-5 and TRBJ1-2; D not certain. The germline V gene has CDR1 MNHEY and CDR2 SVGAGI. The CDR3 runs 16 residues. DNA for the CDR3: TGTGCCAACAGTTACAGTACTCCCAGACCGGGAGGAGGCTACACCTTC. Translation: CANSYSTPRPGGGYTF.

The chain uses TRBV29-1 and TRBJ2-4; D is perhaps TRBD1 (5 bases). The V gene's germline CDR1 is SQVTM and CDR2 ANQGSEA. V was pared by 7 bases and J by 5 bases, with 18 bases between. The CDR3 sequence is 14 residues long. The CDR3 DNA reads TGCAGCGGGACACGCGGACAAGGCGAAAACATTCAGTACTTC. Amino acid sequence: CSGTRGQGENIQYF.

About this clonotype itself: A much bigger clone sits one base away, suggesting this may be a read error. The V and J genes are TRBV6-5 and TRBJ1-1; a possible D gene is TRBD1 (6 bases). CDR3 length: 11 residues. V was shortened by 7 bases and J by 10 bases, with 13 bases between the two germline ends. Looked up from germline, CDR1 is MNHEY and CDR2 is SVGAGI. In DNA form, the CDR3 reads TGTGCCAGCACCTCGAGGGGGGTAGCTTTCTTT. It translates to CASTSRGVAFF.

On this clonotype itself: An end of the junction does not agree with germline; a read error may underlie this. This chain connects TRBV4-3 to TRBJ2-7; D may correspond to TRBD1 or TRBD2 (5 bases each). This CDR3 has 15 amino acids. The germline CDR1 and CDR2 sequences are LGHNA and YSLEER. CDR3 in amino acids: CANSQGRGYLGAQYF. CDR3 coding DNA: TGCGCCAACAGCCAGGGTCGGGGATATTTAGGCGCGCAGTACTTC.

In its sample, this clonotype was seen once. One end of the junction varies from germline; a read error may be responsible. V is TRBV11-1 and J is TRBJ1-2; D is ambiguous. This CDR3 region has 12 residues. Germline V gene data show CDR1 as SGHAT and CDR2 as FQDESV (reference sequence). CDR3 nucleotide sequence: TGTGTCAGCAGCTTATACAGATATAGCTACACTTTC. This sequence encodes CVSSLYRYSYTF.

Note on this clonotype: A junction end diverges from the germline sequence, so it may reflect a read error. The V gene is TRBV12-3 or TRBV12-4, the J gene TRBJ1-1, with a possible D match to TRBD1 (6 bases). CDR3 length: 12 residues. The CDR3 loop reads CASSLGTYEAYF. Written as DNA, the CDR3 is TGTGCCAGTAGTTTAGGGACATACGAAGCTTACTTT.

The V and J genes are TRBV6-5 and TRBJ1-5; D is perhaps TRBD1 (6 bases). Looked up from germline, CDR1 is MNHEY and CDR2 is SVGAGI. The CDR3 runs 17 residues. V lost 5 bases and J lost 4, with 21 bases in between. The CDR3 is CASSTGGGGRFNQPQHF. The CDR3 nucleotides are TGTGCCAGCAGTACGGGCGGAGGGGGACGGTTTAATCAGCCCCAGCATTTT.

Turning to this clonotype: A much larger clone is a single base away; this may be a read error. The rearrangement uses TRBV12-3 or TRBV12-4 and TRBJ2-3, with D perhaps matching TRBD1 (5 bases). The CDR3 length is 13 residues. CDR3 in amino acids: CASTRLGADTEYF. As DNA, the CDR3 is TGTGCCAGCACCCGCTTAGGGGCAGATACGGAGTATTTT.

Remarks on this clonotype: The junction differs from germline at one of its ends, possibly a read error. The rearrangement uses TRBV6-2 or TRBV6-3 and TRBJ1-5; D is perhaps TRBD1 (5 bases). Germline V lookup: CDR1 MNHEY, CDR2 SVGEGT. CDR3 length: 14 residues. The CDR3 sequence: CASSFHRLVQPQHF. The CDR3 bases are TGTGCTAGCAGTTTCCACAGGTTAGTTCAGCCCCAGCATTTT.

This clonotype was counted between two and nine times. The chain employs TRBV11-3 and TRBJ1-1; 7 positions match TRBD1. Germline V gene lookup returns CDR1 SGHNT and CDR2 YENEEA. Germline trimming cut 6 bases from V and 8 bases from J; bases unmatched to any gene: 18. The CDR3 totals 16 residues. Here the CDR3 DNA reads TGTGCCAGCAGATTCCGGGACAGAACCCTGACCACAGAAGCTTTCTTT. This encodes CASRFRDRTLTTEAFF. The variable domain in full, completed from reference TRBV11-3 and TRBJ1-1, reads EAGVVQSPRYKIIEKKQPVAFWCNPISGHNTLYWYLQNLGQGPELLIRYENEEAVDDSQLPKDRFSAERLKGVDSTLKIQPAELGDSAVYLCASRFRDRTLTTEAFFGQGTRLTVV.

This clonotype was found once. The V call is TRBV6-5, the J call TRBJ2-1; D possibly matches TRBD1 or TRBD2 (5 bases each). The germline V and J ends were trimmed by 2 bases and 6 bases, with 17 bases remaining between them. The CDR3 has 16 amino acids. Germline V gene data show CDR1 as MNHEY and CDR2 as SVGAGI. CDR3 sequence (DNA): TGTGCCAGCAGTTACGGTGTGGGGGATTACTTCAATGAGCAGTTCTTC. It translates to CASSYGVGDYFNEQFF.

The chain links TRBV5-1 to TRBJ1-1; 9 bases are a match to TRBD1. J lost 0 bases, V lost 4 bases, and 7 bases had no gene match. CDR1 and CDR2 from the germline V gene are SGHRS and YFSETQ. The CDR3 runs 16 residues. CDR3 nucleotide sequence: TGCGCCAGCAGCCATGAGACAGGGGGGATGAACACTGAAGCTTTCTTT. Translating gives CASSHETGGMNTEAFF.

In the case of this clonotype: The conserved final phenylalanine or tryptophan is absent from the CDR3, which likely points to a read error. Because the CDR3's place on the DNA is in doubt, the DNA is left out and the CDR3 is given as listed by TCRdb. The gene calls are TRBV6-2 or TRBV6-3 and TRBJ2-7; the D call of TRBD1 is as the table states it, not checked on the DNA. The CDR3 sequence runs 15 residues, both termini included. CDR1 is MNHEY, CDR2 SVGEGT, per germline. The CDR3 spells CASSQTGGSSYEHYL.

The chain joins TRBV4-2 to TRBJ2-3, with D tentatively TRBD2 (6 bases). Deletions cut 3 bases from V and 12 bases from J, with 25 bases between. Germline V CDR1 and CDR2: LGHNA, YNFKEQ. This CDR3 is built from 16 residues. The CDR3 loop is CASSHASDPLTETQYF. The CDR3 coding sequence is TGTGCCAGCAGCCACGCTAGCGATCCGCTCACAGAAACACAGTATTTT.

As for this clonotype: The junction and the germline gene differ at one end; a read error may be behind it. This sequence joins TRBV11-2 and TRBJ1-6; 7 nucleotides align to TRBD1. Germline CDR1 and CDR2: SGHAT and FQNNGV. The CDR3 totals 18 residues. CDR3 in DNA: TGTGTCAGCAGCTCACGACAGGGAGGAAGTTCCTATAATTCACCCATCCACTTT. Translation: CVSSSRQGGSSYNSPIHF. The entire variable domain, with the rest obtained from reference TRBV11-2 and TRBJ1-6, is as follows: EAGVAQSPRYKIIEKRQSVAFWCNPISGHATLYWYQQILGQGPKLLIQFQNNGVVDDSQLPKDRFSAERLKGVDSTLKIQPAKLEDSAVYLCVSSSRQGGSSYNSPIHFGNGTRLTVT.

About this clonotype: A much larger clonotype is one base distant, so this may be a read error. It is unclear where the CDR3 begins or ends on the DNA, so no DNA is shown, and the CDR3 is as TCRdb lists it. The chain employs TRBV5-6 and TRBJ1-2; the table's D call of TRBD1 was not tested on the DNA. Germline CDR1 reads SGHDT; CDR2 reads YYEEEE. The CDR3 length is 13 residues, termini included. This chain's CDR3 is CASNFGPARGYTF.

This chain uses TRBV5-4 with TRBJ1-2; D not resolved. This CDR3 has 12 residues. The germline V gene encodes CDR1 SGHNT and CDR2 YYREEE (reference sequence). CDR3 sequence: CTNSLEHYGYTF. DNA for the CDR3: TGTACCAACAGCTTAGAACATTATGGCTACACCTTC.

This clonotype was found many times. One end of the junction is discordant with germline, which a read error may explain. This chain connects TRBV28 to TRBJ2-2, with 12 bases identical to TRBD2. CDR1 is MDHEN, CDR2 SYDVKM, per germline. CDR3 size: 18 residues. The CDR3 DNA reads as TGTGCCAGCAGTACACATTCGTGGACTAGCGGGACCACCCGGGAGCTGTTTTTT. Translating gives CASSTHSWTSGTTRELFF.

Comments on this clonotype: One end of the junction varies from germline; a read error may be responsible. This sequence joins TRBV14 and TRBJ2-5, with no clear D. Germline-derived CDR1 and CDR2 are SGHDN and FVKESK. The CDR3 loop spans 11 amino acids. CDR3 nucleotides: TGTACCAGCAGCCAAATGGGGACCCAGTACTTC. Protein product: CTSSQMGTQYF.

As for this clonotype: The germline gene is not matched at one end of the junction; a read error may be the cause. This chain's CDR3 is CSVADRLQETQDF. The CDR3 region has the DNA TGCAGCGTAGCCGACAGGTTACAAGAGACACAGGACTTC. V and J are TRBV29-1 and TRBJ2-5; maybe TRBD1 (6 bases). The CDR3 is made up of 13 amino acids. Germline CDR1 SQVTM, CDR2 ANQGSEA.

The chain uses TRBV5-1 and TRBJ1-1; a possible D gene is TRBD1 (5 bases). The CDR3 sequence is 16 residues long. Germline loops: CDR1 SGHRS, CDR2 YFSETQ. Trimming took off 4 bases at V and 1 base at J, with 17 bases between the two ends. The DNA for the CDR3 is TGCGCCAGCAGCGGAAATGTCAGGGTCGCGAACACTGAAGCTTTCTTT. Protein: CASSGNVRVANTEAFF.

In the case of this clonotype: Mismatch with germline at one junction end may stem from a read error. V gene TRBV11-3 combines with J gene TRBJ1-1, with TRBD1 identical over 7 bases. Germline CDR1 reads SGHNT; CDR2 reads YENEEA. CDR3 length: 14 amino acids. As DNA, the CDR3 is TGTGCCAGCACGCGAAAGGGGGCGTTCACTGAAGCTTTATTT. Translation: CASTRKGAFTEALF.

A few counts support this clonotype. V usage is TRBV5-5 and J usage is TRBJ2-5; D gene uncertain. V was trimmed by 0 bases and J by 5 bases, leaving 8 bases between them. Germline CDR1 and CDR2: SGHKS and YYEKEE (reference sequence). The CDR3 runs 13 residues. The CDR3 region is CASSLVSRETQYF. The CDR3 DNA reads as TGTGCCAGCAGCTTGGTAAGTCGTGAGACCCAGTACTTC.

On this clonotype: It is likely a read error, because the conserved phenylalanine at the end of the CDR3 is missing. The V gene is TRBV12-3 or TRBV12-4, the J gene TRBJ1-2; D may be TRBD1 (6 bases). V lost 6 bases and J 2 bases, leaving 13 bases between the germline ends. This CDR3 is built from 14 residues. The CDR3 DNA sequence: TGTGCCAGCAGGGCCGGGACAAACAACTATGGCTACACCCTC. Translating it yields CASRAGTNNYGYTL.

Points on this clonotype: As the CDR3 is not closed by the conserved phenylalanine or tryptophan, this likely results from a read error. V gene TRBV6-6 combines with J gene TRBJ2-7, with a weak D call TRBD1 (6 bases). The germline V gene has CDR1 MNHNY and CDR2 SVGAGI (reference sequence). This CDR3 has 14 amino acids. The CDR3 DNA is TGTGCCCGCAGCTACGCGGAAAACAGGGACGAGCAGTACTTA. Its translation is CARSYAENRDEQYL.

A remark on this clonotype: A much larger clone lies one base from this, so it may be a read error. CDR3 residues: CAWNSKGIGYTF. The DNA of the CDR3 is TGTGCCTGGAACTCGAAGGGGATCGGCTACACCTTC. The chain has TRBV30 and TRBJ1-2, with D perhaps TRBD1 (5 bases). The germline V gene has CDR1 GTSNPN and CDR2 SVGIG (reference sequence). V was clipped by 4 bases and J by 8 bases, with 14 bases between them. The CDR3 runs to 12 residues. Drawing the rest from reference TRBV30 and TRBJ1-2, the complete variable domain is SQTIHQWPATLVQPVGSPLSLECTVEGTSNPNLYWYRQAAGRGLQLLFYSVGIGQISSEVPQNLSASRPQDRQFILSSKKLLLSDSGFYLCAWNSKGIGYTFGSGTRLTVV.

Details on this clonotype: Compared with germline, one end of the junction differs, possibly owing to a read error. The CDR3: CTSSAPGGANEQFF. CDR3 nucleotides: TGTACCAGCAGCGCCCCGGGAGGGGCAAATGAGCAGTTTTTC. V and J are TRBV13 and TRBJ2-1, with 8 positions matching TRBD2. The germline CDR1 and CDR2 sequences are PRHDT and FYEKMQ (reference sequence). There are 14 residues in the CDR3. Drawing the rest from reference TRBV13 and TRBJ2-1, the complete variable domain is AAGVIQSPRHLIKEKRETATLKCYPIPRHDTVYWYQQGPGQDPQFLISFYEKMQSDKGSIPDRFSAQQFSDYHSELNMSSLELGDSALYFCTSSAPGGANEQFFGPGTRLTVL.